This TCR beta chain was recorded in a study of PD-1 blockade in classical Hodgkin lymphoma. Study results and limitations: When set against healthy donors, newly diagnosed patients were reported to show lower baseline TCR diversity. There was a significant rise in CD4+ TCR diversity by C4D1, with no such rise for CD8+. Anyone who began nivolumab under 1 year after ASCT was excluded.

The CDR3 is 15 residues long. Per the germline V gene, CDR1 is SNHLY and CDR2 is FYNNEI. Produced via immunoSEQ multiplex PCR; TCRdb's table is partial and in-frame only. The table shows around 60,000 clones, with more than 90% occurring only once. To note about this clone: Its antigen is not known.

The time point here: cycle 4 day 1 (C4D1), after around six weeks of nivolumab. Following autologous stem cell transplantation, relapse occurred in every patient, and exposure to brentuximab vedotin varied. The source material was peripheral blood mononuclear cells (PBMCs), sampled before the fourth cycle of nivolumab. This sequence was found in a human donor with classical Hodgkin lymphoma. The chain uses TRBV2 and TRBJ2-5, with 9 bases lining up with TRBD2. The end of the DNA fits TRBJ2-7 better, so the J call may be wrong. This CDR3 reads CASNQGGGRAYEQYF. For the CDR3, the DNA is TGTGCCAGCAACCAAGGAGGCGGGAGGGCCTACGAGCAGTACTTC.